The sequence of this T cell receptor (beta chain) was determined in a study of CD8 T cells in Susac syndrome. The authors sequenced TCR beta from blood CD8+ and CD4+ T cells. In the multiple sclerosis control group, patients were treatment-naive and had stable or active relapsing-remitting disease. cDNA came from approximately 0.5 to 1 ug RNA primed by random hexamers. Multiplex PCR with immunoSEQ amplified the TCR beta CDR3 across 54 Vbeta and 13 Jbeta. TCRdb passed the immunoSEQ multiplex PCR reads through MiXCR, listing each CDR3 protein once. The sample includes around 140,000 distinct CDR3 sequences, roughly 80% seen only once; the top ten take roughly 0.5%. CDR3 size: 14 residues. Trimming took 4 bases from V and 8 from J; bases not matched to a gene: 9. Germline lookup yields CDR1 DFQATT and CDR2 SNEGSKA (reference sequence).

This chain links TRBV20-1 with TRBJ2-1; 9 bases map to TRBD2. The receptor was isolated from a human donor with multiple sclerosis. Sequences were obtained from CD8+ T cells from PBMCs. CDR3 in DNA: TGCAGTGCTATTACCGGGACTAGCCTCCATGAGCAGTTCTTC. Amino acids: CSAITGTSLHEQFF.